This T cell receptor beta chain was documented in a study of blood T cells in healthy people across ages. Per germline, CDR1 SGHAT and CDR2 FQNNGV. The CDR3 is 16 amino acids. V was pared by 5 bases and J by 4 bases, with 20 bases between. Sample-barcoded 5' priming and a J-beta primer mix drove a second PCR of roughly 6 to 12 cycles. Each CDR3 protein gets one entry after TCRdb re-called the 5' RACE reads with MiXCR. The data show about 1.4 million distinct CDR3 sequences, with almost 60% seen just once and 5% to 7% held by the top ten. General observations from the study: Both higher diversity and more naive CD4+ cells marked long-lived donors when set against aged donors.

This clonotype was found once. Its antigen is currently unknown. V usage is TRBV11-2 and J usage is TRBJ1-1; D is undetermined. This sequence was found in a young man in good health. The sample taken for sequencing was blood. The CDR3 DNA sequence: TGTGCCAGCAGCCCCCAACGAATCGGATGGACCACTGAAGCTTTCTTT. As protein: CASSPQRIGWTTEAFF.